These 10 T cell receptor beta chains were sequenced from one sample in a study of blood T cell repertoires in COVID-19. Method: immunoSEQ multiplex PCR; TCRdb's copy keeps in-frame clones and lacks some. The data contain over 150,000 clones, roughly 84% of them singletons. The sequenced sample was peripheral blood. The receptors shown here come from a man in his late teens or twenties with active or convalescent COVID-19.

This clone was counted a few times. V gene TRBV6-2 or TRBV6-3 combines with J gene TRBJ2-1, with TRBD2 identical over 12 bases. The ends lost 2 bases at V and 2 bases at J; junction bases unmatched: 1. Germline CDR1 reads MNHEY; CDR2 reads SVGEGT. The CDR3 is 16 residues long. DNA of the CDR3: TGTGCCAGCAGTTACCTAGCGGGAGGGCCCTACAATGAGCAGTTCTTC. Its translation is CASSYLAGGPYNEQFF.

This chain links TRBV2 with TRBJ2-1, with D unresolved. The V gene lost 2 bases and the J gene lost 0 bases, with 5 bases spanning the gap. Germline loops: CDR1 SNHLY, CDR2 FYNNEI. The CDR3 spans 14 residues. DNA for the CDR3: TGTGCCAGCAGTGAACAGGTCTCCTACAATGAGCAGTTCTTC. It specifies CASSEQVSYNEQFF.

The gene calls are TRBV5-5 and TRBJ1-6; D is unresolved. There are 14 residues in the CDR3. Deletions cut 3 bases from V and 7 bases from J, with 11 bases between. Looked up from germline, CDR1 is SGHKS and CDR2 is YYEKEE (reference sequence). The CDR3 region is CASSSFGRNSPLHF. Here the CDR3 DNA reads TGTGCCAGCAGCTCATTCGGGAGGAATTCACCCCTCCACTTT.

The J gene is TRBJ1-1, the V gene TRBV7-9; 7 nucleotides agree with TRBD1. J gave up 8 bases and V 4 bases, and 10 bases lay outside the gene matches. The CDR3 runs to 14 residues. Germline CDR1 and CDR2: SEHNR and FQNEAQ (reference sequence). The CDR3: CASSSSGTAKEAFF. The CDR3 bases are TGTGCCAGCAGCTCATCCGGGACAGCTAAAGAAGCTTTCTTT. Complete variable domain (other parts from reference TRBV7-9 and TRBJ1-1): DTGVSQNPRHKITKRGQNVTFRCDPISEHNRLYWYRQTLGQGPEFLTYFQNEAQLEKSRLLSDRFSAERPKGSFSTLEIQRTEQGDSAMYLCASSSSGTAKEAFFGQGTRLTVV.

This sequence joins TRBV5-1 and TRBJ2-1, with 8 bases lining up with TRBD2. CDR1 and CDR2 from the germline V gene are SGHRS and YFSETQ. The CDR3 extends over 15 amino acids. The V gene end was trimmed by 0 bases and the J gene end by 5 bases; junction bases not matched to a gene: 4. Here the CDR3 reads CASSLVIAGNNEQFF. The CDR3 coding sequence is TGCGCCAGCAGCTTGGTGATAGCGGGAAACAATGAGCAGTTCTTC.

This rearrangement joins TRBV6-2 or TRBV6-3 to TRBJ2-7, with 14 nucleotides matching TRBD2. Germline values: CDR1 MNHEY, CDR2 SVGEGT. V shed 1 base and J 3 bases; nucleotides not matched to a gene: 5. CDR3 length equals 17 residues. CDR3 loop: CASSYFQGLAGDYEQYF. The CDR3 DNA reads as TGTGCCAGCAGTTACTTCCAGGGACTAGCGGGGGACTACGAGCAGTACTTC.

The chain links TRBV5-1 to TRBJ1-2; D call uncertain. This CDR3 is built from 14 residues. The V gene lost 0 bases and the J gene lost 3 bases, with 9 bases spanning the gap. CDR1 is SGHRS and CDR2 is YFSETQ in the germline V gene. CDR3 residues: CASSLDGPYYGYTF. The CDR3 coding sequence is TGCGCCAGCAGCTTGGACGGTCCCTACTATGGCTACACCTTC.

This clone was picked up a small number of times. The chain couples TRBV18 to TRBJ1-5; possible D gene TRBD1, 5 bases. This CDR3 is built from 14 residues. Trimming removed 6 bases at V and 6 bases at J, with 15 bases between. Germline V lookup: CDR1 KGHSH, CDR2 LQKENI. CDR3 sequence (DNA): TGTGCCAGCTCCTCTAACCCGGGGGGTCAGCCCCAGCATTTT. This translates into CASSSNPGGQPQHF.

The CDR3 DNA reads TGTGCCATCACGAGCGGGACCACCACCGGGGAGCTGTTTTTT. This codes for CAITSGTTTGELFF. The chain carries TRBV10-3 and TRBJ2-2; TRBD2 agrees at 7 bases. Germline V gives CDR1 ENHRY, CDR2 SYGVKD. CDR3 length: 14 residues. V was pared by 7 bases and J by 4 bases, with 6 bases of the junction left unmatched.

The chain links TRBV18 to TRBJ1-5; 9 bases are a match to TRBD1. V was pared by 3 bases and J by 5 bases, with 8 bases of the junction left unmatched. CDR1 KGHSH and CDR2 LQKENI come from the germline V gene. The CDR3 loop spans 16 amino acids. CDR3 residues: CASSPEDRGFYQPQHF. The CDR3 nucleotides read TGTGCCAGCTCACCTGAGGACAGGGGCTTCTATCAGCCCCAGCATTTT.